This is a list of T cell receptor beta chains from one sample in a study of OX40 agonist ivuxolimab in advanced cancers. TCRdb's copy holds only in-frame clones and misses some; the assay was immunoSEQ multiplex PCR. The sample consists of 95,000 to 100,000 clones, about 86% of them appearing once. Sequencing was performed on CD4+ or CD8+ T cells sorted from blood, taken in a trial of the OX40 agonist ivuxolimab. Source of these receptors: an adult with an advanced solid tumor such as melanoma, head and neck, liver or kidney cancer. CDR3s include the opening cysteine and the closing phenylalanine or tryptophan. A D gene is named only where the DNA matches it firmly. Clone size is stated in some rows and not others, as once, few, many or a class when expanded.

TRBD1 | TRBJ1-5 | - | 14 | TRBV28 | TGTGCCAGCAAAACAGGGGGCCGAGGTCAGCCCCAGCATTTT | CASKTGGRGQPQHF
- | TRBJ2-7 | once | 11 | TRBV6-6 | TGTGCCAGTGGGGTTTACTACGAGCAGTACTTC | CASGVYYEQYF
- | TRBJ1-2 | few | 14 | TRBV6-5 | TGTGCCAGCAGTGAGGTAGTCGGGACCTATGGCTACACCTTC | CASSEVVGTYGYTF
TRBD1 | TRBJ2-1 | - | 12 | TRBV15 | TGTGCCACCAGCCCGACAGGGAGCCAGCAGTTCTTC | CATSPTGSQQFF
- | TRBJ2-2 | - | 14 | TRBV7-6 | TGTGCCAGCAGTGGAACGGTTTACACCGGGGAGCTGTTTTTT | CASSGTVYTGELFF
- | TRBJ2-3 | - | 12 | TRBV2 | TGTGCCAGCAGCGTGGGACTTGGTACGCAGTATTTT | CASSVGLGTQYF
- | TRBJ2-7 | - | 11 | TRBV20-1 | TGCAGTGCTCCAAATTCTTACGAGCAGTACTTC | CSAPNSYEQYF
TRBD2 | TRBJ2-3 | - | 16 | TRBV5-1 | TGCGCCAGCAGCTTGGATCTAGCGGGGGGTACAGATACGCAGTATTTT | CASSLDLAGGTDTQYF
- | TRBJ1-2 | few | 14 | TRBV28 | TGTGCCAGCGGAATTCCGGGACACAACTATGGCTACACCTTC | CASGIPGHNYGYTF
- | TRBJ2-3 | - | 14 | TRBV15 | TGTGCCACCAGTCGGGGTAGCGGCTCAGATACGCAGTATTTT | CATSRGSGSDTQYF
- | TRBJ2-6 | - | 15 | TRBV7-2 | TGTGCCAGCAGCTGGGATATGGAGGGGGCCAACGTCCTGACTTTC | CASSWDMEGANVLTF
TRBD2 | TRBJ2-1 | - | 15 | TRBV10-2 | TGCGCCAGCATCGGGACTAGCGGGAAGTACAATGAGCAGTTCTTC | CASIGTSGKYNEQFF
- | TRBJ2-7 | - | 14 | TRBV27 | TGTGCCAGCAGTCCAGGGCCTTTTGGAGTCGAGCAGTACTTC | CASSPGPFGVEQYF
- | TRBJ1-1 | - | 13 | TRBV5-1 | TGCGCCAGCATTAGGGAGGGGAGCACTGAAGCTTTCTTT | CASIREGSTEAFF
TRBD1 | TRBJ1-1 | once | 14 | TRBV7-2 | TGTGCCAGCAGCGCGTTACAGGGGCTCGGTGAAGCTTTCTTT | CASSALQGLGEAFF
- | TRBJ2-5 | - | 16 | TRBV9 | TGTGCCAGCAGCGCCTCCGGGACACCCGGCGGAGAGACCCAGTACTTC | CASSASGTPGGETQYF
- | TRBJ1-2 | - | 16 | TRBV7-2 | TGTGCCAGCAGCTTAGGCCCGGGGTTAGCTAACTATGGCTACACCTTC | CASSLGPGLANYGYTF
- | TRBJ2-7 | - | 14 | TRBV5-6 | TGTGCCAGCAGCTTGAACCAAGGCCGGTACGAGCAGTACTTC | CASSLNQGRYEQYF
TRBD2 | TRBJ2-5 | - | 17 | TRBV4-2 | TGTGCCAGCAGCCAAGGGGTTCGAGCGGGGAGGGGAGAGACCCAGTACTTC | CASSQGVRAGRGETQYF
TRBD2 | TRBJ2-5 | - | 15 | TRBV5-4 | TGTGCCAGCAGCTTGGCGGGAGGGCTACAAGAGACCCAGTACTTC | CASSLAGGLQETQYF
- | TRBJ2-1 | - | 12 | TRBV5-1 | TGCGCCAGCAGCTTCTGGGGAGATGAGCAGTTCTTC | CASSFWGDEQFF
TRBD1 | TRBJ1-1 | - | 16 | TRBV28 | TGTGCCAGCAGTCCTCTCACAGGGGAGGCGGGAACTGAAGCTTTCTTT | CASSPLTGEAGTEAFF
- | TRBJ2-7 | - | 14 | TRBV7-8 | TGTGCCAGCGGCGACCGGGACGGAGGCTACGAGCAGTACTTC | CASGDRDGGYEQYF
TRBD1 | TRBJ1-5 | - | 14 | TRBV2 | TGTGCCAGCAGTGGCACAGGGGGTGGTCAGCCCCAGCATTTT | CASSGTGGGQPQHF
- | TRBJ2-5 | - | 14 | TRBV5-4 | TGTGCCAGCAGCTTGGCTGAGGGGAGAGAGACCCAGTACTTC | CASSLAEGRETQYF
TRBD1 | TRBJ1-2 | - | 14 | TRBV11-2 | TGTGCCAGCAGCTCCCAGGGGGGCGACTATGGCTACACCTTC | CASSSQGGDYGYTF
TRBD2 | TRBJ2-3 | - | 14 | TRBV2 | TGTGCCACTCAGGCGGGAGTGAGCACAGATACGCAGTATTTT | CATQAGVSTDTQYF
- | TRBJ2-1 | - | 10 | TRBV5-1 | TGCGCCAGCAGCTTGGCCGAGCAGTTCTTC | CASSLAEQFF
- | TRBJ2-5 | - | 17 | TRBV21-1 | TGTGCCAGCCCGGGGAATGGCGGGAGGGCCAACATCGAGACCCAGTACTTC | CASPGNGGRANIETQYF
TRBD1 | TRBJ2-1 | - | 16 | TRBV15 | TGTGCCACCAGCAGAGATCAGGCAGGGGGAAAAAATGAGCAGTTCTTC | CATSRDQAGGKNEQFF
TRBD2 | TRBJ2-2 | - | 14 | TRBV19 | TGTGCCTCTTGGGGACTAGCGGGAGCCGGGGAGCTGTTTTTT | CASWGLAGAGELFF
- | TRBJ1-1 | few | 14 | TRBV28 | TGTGCCAGCAGTACTCCCCCAAAGAACACTGAAGCTTTCTTT | CASSTPPKNTEAFF
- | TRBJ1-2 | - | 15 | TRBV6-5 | TGTGCCAGCAGTTACCTATCTCAGGGCTACTATGGCTACACCTTC | CASSYLSQGYYGYTF
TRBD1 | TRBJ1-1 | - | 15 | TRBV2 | TGTGCCAGCAGGGCCCATGGGACAGGGACCACTGAAGCTTTCTTT | CASRAHGTGTTEAFF
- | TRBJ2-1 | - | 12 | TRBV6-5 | TGTGCCAGCAGTTATAAGGGGTATGAGCAGTTCTTC | CASSYKGYEQFF
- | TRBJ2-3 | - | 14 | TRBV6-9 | TGTGCCAGCAGTTATTCGAATTCTGGAGATACGCAGTATTTT | CASSYSNSGDTQYF
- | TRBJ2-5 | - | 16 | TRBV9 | TGTGCCAGCAGCGGGAGGGACAGCTCGTTAGAGGAGACCCAGTACTTC | CASSGRDSSLEETQYF
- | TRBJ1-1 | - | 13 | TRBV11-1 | TGTGCCAGCAGCCATCAGGTGCACACTGAAGCTTTCTTT | CASSHQVHTEAFF
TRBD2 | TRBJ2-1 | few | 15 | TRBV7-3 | TGTGCCAGCAGCTCTACCGGGACTAGCGTCGATGAGCAGTTCTTC | CASSSTGTSVDEQFF
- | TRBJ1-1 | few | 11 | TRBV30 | TGTGCCTGTGAGAGGAACACTGAAGCTTTCTTT | CACERNTEAFF
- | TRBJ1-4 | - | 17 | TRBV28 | TGTGCCAGCAGTAATACCCTACCCCAGGGGATGGGAGAAAAACTGTTTTTT | CASSNTLPQGMGEKLFF
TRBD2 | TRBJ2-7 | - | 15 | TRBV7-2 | TGTGCCAGCAGCTACAGGAGCGGGGGGGCTTACGAGCAGTACTTC | CASSYRSGGAYEQYF
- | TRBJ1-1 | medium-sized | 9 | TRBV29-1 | TGCAGCGTTGCAGGTAAAGCTTTCTTT | CSVAGKAFF
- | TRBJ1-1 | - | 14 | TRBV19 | TGTGCCAGTAGTATAGACCGATTGAACACTGAAGCTTTCTTT | CASSIDRLNTEAFF
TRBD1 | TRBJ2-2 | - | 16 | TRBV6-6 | TGTGCCAGCAGCATTGCAGGGGGCCGTAACACCGGGGAGCTGTTTTTT | CASSIAGGRNTGELFF
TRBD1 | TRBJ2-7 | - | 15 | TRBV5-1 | TGCGCCAGCAGCTTGGAGGGGACAGGCACCTACGAGCAGTACTTC | CASSLEGTGTYEQYF
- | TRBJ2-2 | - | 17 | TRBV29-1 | TGCAGCGTTGCACGAGTCCCACGGGGGCGAAGAACCGGGGAGCTGTTTTTT | CSVARVPRGRRTGELFF
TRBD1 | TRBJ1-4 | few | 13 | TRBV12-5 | TGTGCTAGTGGTTTGGCCGGACAGGGACAACTGTTTTTT | CASGLAGQGQLFF
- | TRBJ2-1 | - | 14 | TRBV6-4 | TGTGCCAGCAGTCCCGGAACTCGAAACAATGAGCAGTTCTTC | CASSPGTRNNEQFF
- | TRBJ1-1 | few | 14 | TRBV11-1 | TGTGCCAGCATCGCCGACACCGTGAACACTGAAGCTTTCTTT | CASIADTVNTEAFF
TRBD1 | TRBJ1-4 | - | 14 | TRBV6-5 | TGTGCCAGCAGAAACCGGGACAGTGGGGAAAAACTGTTTTTT | CASRNRDSGEKLFF
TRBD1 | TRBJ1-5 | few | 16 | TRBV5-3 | TGTGCCAGAAGCGGGGGACAGGACAGGAACAATCAGCCCCAGCATTTT | CARSGGQDRNNQPQHF
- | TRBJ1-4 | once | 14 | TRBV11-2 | TGTGCCAGCAGCTTCGCCCGCCTTAATGAAAAACTGTTTTTT | CASSFARLNEKLFF
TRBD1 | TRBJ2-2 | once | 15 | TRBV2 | TGTGCCAGCAGGGGGGGACAGGGCGACACCGGGGAGCTGTTTTTT | CASRGGQGDTGELFF
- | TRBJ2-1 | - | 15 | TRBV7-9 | TGTGCCAGCAGCAAATCCGGGACTGGGGGGAATGAGCAGTTCTTC | CASSKSGTGGNEQFF